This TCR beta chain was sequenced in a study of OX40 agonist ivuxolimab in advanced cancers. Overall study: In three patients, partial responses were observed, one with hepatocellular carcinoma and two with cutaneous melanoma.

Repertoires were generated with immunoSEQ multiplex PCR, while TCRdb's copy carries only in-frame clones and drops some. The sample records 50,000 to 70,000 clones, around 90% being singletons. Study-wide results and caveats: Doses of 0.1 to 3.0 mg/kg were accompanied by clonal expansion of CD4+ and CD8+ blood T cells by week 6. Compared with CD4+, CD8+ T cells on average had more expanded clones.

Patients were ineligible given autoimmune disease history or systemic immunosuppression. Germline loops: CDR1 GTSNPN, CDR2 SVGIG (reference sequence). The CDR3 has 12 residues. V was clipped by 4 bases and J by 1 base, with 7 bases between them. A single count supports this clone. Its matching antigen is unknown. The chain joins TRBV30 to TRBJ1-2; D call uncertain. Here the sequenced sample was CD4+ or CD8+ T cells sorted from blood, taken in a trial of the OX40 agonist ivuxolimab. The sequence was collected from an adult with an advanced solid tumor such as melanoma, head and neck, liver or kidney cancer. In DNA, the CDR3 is TGTGCCTGGACGCGGGGTAACTATGGCTACACCTTC. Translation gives CAWTRGNYGYTF. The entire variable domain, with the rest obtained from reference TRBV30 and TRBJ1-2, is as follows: SQTIHQWPATLVQPVGSPLSLECTVEGTSNPNLYWYRQAAGRGLQLLFYSVGIGQISSEVPQNLSASRPQDRQFILSSKKLLLSDSGFYLCAWTRGNYGYTFGSGTRLTVV.